This T cell receptor beta chain was recovered during a study of shared clonotypes between healthy human individuals. Study donors comprised healthy, HIV-negative adults devoid of recent acute infection or vaccination. Clones were read by immunoSEQ multiplex PCR, and TCRdb kept only the in-frame ones, dropping some. Seen here are 2 million to 2.5 million clones, almost 96% observed once, and the top ten hold approximately 0.13%. Study results and caveats: Generally, naive subsets came out with larger estimated richness than memory subsets. Unshared clonotypes carried lower generation probabilities than those common to all four donors. In having few donors, the study represented limited genetic and exposure-history diversity.

Turning to this clone: The antigen remains unidentified.

Trimming at V came to 1 base and at J to 4 bases, leaving 6 bases not matched to a gene. The CDR3 is 16 amino acids. This clonotype originated in a man aged 18 to 30 in good health. The source material was naive CD4+ T cells sorted from blood. As for subset: CD45RA+ positively selected. The chain has TRBV5-3 and TRBJ2-3; 10 nucleotides align to TRBD2. TRBV5-3 qualifies as an ORF whose function is uncertain. The CDR3 nucleotides are TGTGCCAGAAGCTTGAAGTCAGCGGGAGGGCCAGATACGCAGTATTTT. Encoded protein: CARSLKSAGGPDTQYF.